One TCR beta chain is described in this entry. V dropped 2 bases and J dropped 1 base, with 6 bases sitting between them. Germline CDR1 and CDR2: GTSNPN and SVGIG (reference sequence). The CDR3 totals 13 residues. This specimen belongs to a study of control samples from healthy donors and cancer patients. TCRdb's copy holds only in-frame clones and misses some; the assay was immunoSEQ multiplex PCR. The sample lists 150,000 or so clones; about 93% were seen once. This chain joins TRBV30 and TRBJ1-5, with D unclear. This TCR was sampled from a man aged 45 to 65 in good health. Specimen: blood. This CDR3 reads CAWSKDSNQPQHF. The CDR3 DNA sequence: TGTGCCTGGAGTAAGGACAGCAATCAGCCCCAGCATTTT. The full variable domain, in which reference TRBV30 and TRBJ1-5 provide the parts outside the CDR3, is SQTIHQWPATLVQPVGSPLSLECTVEGTSNPNLYWYRQAAGRGLQLLFYSVGIGQISSEVPQNLSASRPQDRQFILSSKKLLLSDSGFYLCAWSKDSNQPQHFGDGTRLSIL.